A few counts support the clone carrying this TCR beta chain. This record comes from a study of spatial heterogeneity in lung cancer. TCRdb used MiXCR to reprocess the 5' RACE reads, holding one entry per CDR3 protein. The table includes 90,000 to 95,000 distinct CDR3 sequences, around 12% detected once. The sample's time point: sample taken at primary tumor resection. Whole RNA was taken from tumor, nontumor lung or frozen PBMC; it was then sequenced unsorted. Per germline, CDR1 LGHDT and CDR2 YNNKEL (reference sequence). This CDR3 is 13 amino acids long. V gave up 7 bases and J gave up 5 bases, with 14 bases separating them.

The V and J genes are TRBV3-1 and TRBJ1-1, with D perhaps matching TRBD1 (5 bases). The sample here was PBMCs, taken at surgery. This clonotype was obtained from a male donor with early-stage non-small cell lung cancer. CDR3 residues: CASTPGGWTEAFF. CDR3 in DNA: TGTGCCAGCACGCCCGGGGGATGGACTGAAGCTTTCTTT.